This TCR beta chain was found in a study of technical replicates of blood from several donors. TCRdb's copy holds only in-frame clones and misses some; the assay was immunoSEQ multiplex PCR. The table lists over 60,000 clones, 93% of them singletons, with about 0.25% in the top ten. The receptor's source is a human donor in good health. The sequencing sample was made of T cells isolated from PBMCs.

DNA of the CDR3: TGTGCCAGCAGTTTATTACGGGCGGGACCCACAGAAGCTTTCTTT. Amino acids: CASSLLRAGPTEAFF. The chain has TRBV27 and TRBJ1-1, with a possible D match to TRBD1 (5 bases). Germline CDR1 reads MNHEY; CDR2 reads SMNVEV (reference sequence). This CDR3 comprises 15 residues. The germline V and J ends were trimmed by 1 base and 8 bases, with 17 bases remaining between them.